This T cell receptor beta chain was identified during a study of T cells in Graves' hyperthyroidism and ophthalmopathy. Using RNA transcripts as the source, TCR beta CDR3 regions were amplified. A set of HTBI primers served as the primers for a first-round RT-PCR of the TCR CDR3. TCRdb re-called the multiplex PCR reads with MiXCR, one entry per CDR3 protein. The sample yields hundreds of thousands of distinct CDR3 sequences, less than 25% seen once. Germline CDR1 is DFQATT and CDR2 is SNEGSKA (reference sequence). The CDR3 has 14 residues. The germline V and J ends were trimmed by 0 bases and 8 bases, with 13 bases remaining between them.

The rearrangement links TRBV20-1 to TRBJ1-4; D gene uncertain. The TCR originated in a man aged 25-40 years with Graves' ophthalmopathy. The source material was blood. The CDR3 nucleotides are TGCAGTGCTAGAGATCCTGGGCCCCTCGAAAAACTGTTTTTT. Its translation is CSARDPGPLEKLFF.